This TCR beta chain was recorded in a study of blood T cell repertoires in COVID-19. Study at large: Some COVID-19 samples were acute and others convalescent; all came from the United States, Italy and Spain.

Sequencing used immunoSEQ multiplex PCR; TCRdb keeps in-frame clones, though not all of them. The sample has around 77,000 clones, 83% seen once; the top ten hold approximately 7%. CDR1 MGHDK and CDR2 SYGVNS come from the germline V gene. The CDR3 sequence is 14 residues long. Trimming cost V 1 base and J 6 bases, with 10 bases left between them. Enrolment of Seattle patients took place during active infection, and they were followed longitudinally. The J gene is TRBJ2-1, the V gene TRBV25-1; D unclear. The receptor was isolated from a man aged 30 to 39 with COVID-19, enrolled during active disease. The specimen sequenced was peripheral blood. The CDR3 nucleotides are TGTGCCAGCAGTGAATTCCGCAGTCCCAATGAGCAGTTCTTC. Its translation is CASSEFRSPNEQFF.